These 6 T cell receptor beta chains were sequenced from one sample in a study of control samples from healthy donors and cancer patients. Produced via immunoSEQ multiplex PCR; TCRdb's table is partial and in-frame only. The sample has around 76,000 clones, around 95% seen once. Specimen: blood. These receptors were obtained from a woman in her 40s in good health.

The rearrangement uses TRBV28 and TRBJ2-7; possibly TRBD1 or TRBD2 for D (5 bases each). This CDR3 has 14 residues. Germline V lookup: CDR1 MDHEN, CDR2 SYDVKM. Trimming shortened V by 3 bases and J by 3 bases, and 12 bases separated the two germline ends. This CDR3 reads CASSLGVAFYEQYF. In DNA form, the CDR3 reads TGTGCCAGCAGTTTGGGGGTGGCGTTCTACGAGCAGTACTTC. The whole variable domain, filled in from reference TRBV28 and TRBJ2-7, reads DVKVTQSSRYLVKRTGEKVFLECVQDMDHENMFWYRQDPGLGLRLIYFSYDVKMKEKGDIPEGYSVSREKKERFSLILESASTNQTSMYLCASSLGVAFYEQYFGPGTRLTVT.

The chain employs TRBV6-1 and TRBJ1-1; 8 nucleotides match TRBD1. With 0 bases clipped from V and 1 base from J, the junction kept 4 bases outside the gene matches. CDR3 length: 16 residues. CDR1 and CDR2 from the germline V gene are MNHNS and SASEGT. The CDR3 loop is CASSEAAGTGNTEAFF. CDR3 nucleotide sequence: TGTGCCAGCAGTGAAGCGGCCGGGACAGGGAACACTGAAGCTTTCTTT.

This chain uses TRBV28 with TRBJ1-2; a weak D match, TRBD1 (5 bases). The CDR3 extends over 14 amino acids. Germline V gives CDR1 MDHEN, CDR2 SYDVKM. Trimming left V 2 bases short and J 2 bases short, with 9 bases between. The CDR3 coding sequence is TGTGCCAGCAGTTTAGGTTCAGGGAACTATGGCTACACCTTC. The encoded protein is CASSLGSGNYGYTF.

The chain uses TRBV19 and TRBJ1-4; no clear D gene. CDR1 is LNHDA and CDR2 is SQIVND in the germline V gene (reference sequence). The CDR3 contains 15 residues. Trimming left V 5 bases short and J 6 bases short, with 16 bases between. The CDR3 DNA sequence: TGTGCCAGTAGTCCTCAGGCCTCGAAGGATGAAAAACTGTTTTTT. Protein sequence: CASSPQASKDEKLFF.

The CDR3 nucleotides read TGTGCCAGCAGCCAAGATTCGGGCCCAGATACGCAGTATTTT. Translating gives CASSQDSGPDTQYF. This chain links TRBV3-1 (or the pseudogene TRBV3-2) with TRBJ2-3; D not certain. Trimming stripped 0 bases from V and 4 bases from J, with 8 bases between. CDR1 is LGHDT, CDR2 YNNKEL, per germline (reference sequence). The CDR3 is 14 residues long.

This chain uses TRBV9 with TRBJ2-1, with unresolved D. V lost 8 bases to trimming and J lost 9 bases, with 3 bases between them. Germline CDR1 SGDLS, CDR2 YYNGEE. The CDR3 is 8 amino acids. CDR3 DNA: TGTGCCAGGATTGAGCAGTTCTTC. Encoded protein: CARIEQFF.